Listed here are 25 T cell receptor beta chains from one sample, sequenced in a study of response to subunit inactivated influenza vaccine. TCRdb reanalysed the RT-PCR reads using MiXCR and keeps one entry per CDR3 protein. The table has over 150,000 distinct CDR3 sequences, about 10% seen once. The specimen was CD8+ T cells sorted from PBMCs, collected 23 to 25 months after vaccination. Receptors were obtained from a man between 50 and 75 years old who received an inactivated influenza vaccine.

This clonotype was seen a few times. V and J are TRBV5-1 and TRBJ2-7, with 7 bases identical to TRBD2. CDR1 is SGHRS and CDR2 is YFSETQ in the germline V gene. V lost 1 base and J lost 7; bases outside the gene matches: 2. This CDR3 spans 12 amino acids. The CDR3 bases are TGCGCCAGCAGCTTGAAGCGGGATGAGCAGTACTTC. Amino acid sequence: CASSLKRDEQYF. The full variable domain, in which reference TRBV5-1 and TRBJ2-7 provide the parts outside the CDR3, is KAGVTQTPRYLIKTRGQQVTLSCSPISGHRSVSWYQQTPGQGLQFLFEYFSETQRNKGNFPGRFSGRQFSNSRSEMNVSTLELGDSALYLCASSLKRDEQYFGPGTRLTVT.

This clonotype was observed at least ten times. The gene calls are TRBV12-3 or TRBV12-4 and TRBJ2-3; D uncertain. V dropped 4 bases and J dropped 4 bases, with 12 bases sitting between them. The CDR3 is made up of 14 amino acids. The CDR3 sequence: CASSSGPHADTQYF. The CDR3 bases are TGTGCCAGCAGTTCCGGACCCCATGCAGATACGCAGTATTTT.

The V gene is TRBV12-3 or TRBV12-4, the J gene TRBJ1-2; 9 bases line up with TRBD1. The CDR3 length is 15 residues. V lost 3 bases and J lost 2; bases outside the gene matches: 4. CDR3 DNA: TGTGCCAGCAGTTTTTTGACAGGGGGAAACTATGGCTACACCTTC. It yields the protein CASSFLTGGNYGYTF.

This clonotype appeared a few times. V gene TRBV7-9 combines with J gene TRBJ2-7; either TRBD1 or TRBD2 may fit D (5 bases each). V was trimmed by 1 base and J by 2 bases, leaving 9 bases between them. The CDR3 totals 14 residues. CDR1 and CDR2 (germline): SEHNR, FQNEAQ (reference sequence). The CDR3 nucleotides read TGTGCCAGCAGCTTAGGGGACCTACCCTACGAGCAGTACTTC. Amino acids: CASSLGDLPYEQYF.

This clonotype showed up just a few times. The V call is TRBV6-5, the J call TRBJ2-2, with D unresolved. The V end was cut by 2 bases, the J end by 5 bases, with 6 bases between. Germline V CDR1 and CDR2: MNHEY, SVGAGI. This CDR3 has 13 residues. CDR3 nucleotide sequence: TGTGCCAGCAGTTACGTAGAGACCGGGGAGCTGTTTTTT. Its protein is CASSYVETGELFF.

The chain links TRBV4-3 to TRBJ2-1; tentatively, D is TRBD1 (6 bases). The V gene's germline CDR1 is LGHNA and CDR2 YSLEER. V lost 0 bases and J lost 3, with 9 bases in between. The CDR3 has 15 amino acids. The CDR3, as DNA: TGCGCCAGCAGCCAAGATAGGGGGAACTACAATGAGCAGTTCTTC. Translating it yields CASSQDRGNYNEQFF.

The chain joins TRBV19 to TRBJ1-5; maybe TRBD1 (6 bases). Germline CDR1 and CDR2: LNHDA and SQIVND (reference sequence). CDR3 length: 17 amino acids. Trimming stripped 5 bases from V and 0 bases from J, with 17 bases between. The CDR3 nucleotides read TGTGCCAGTAGTCCGTTCTGGACAGACTATAGCAATCAGCCCCAGCATTTT. Its protein product is CASSPFWTDYSNQPQHF.

This clonotype was detected only a few times. V gene TRBV6-8 combines with J gene TRBJ2-3, with 7 bases identical to TRBD2. In germline, CDR1 is MNHGY, CDR2 SAAAGT. Trimming took 2 bases from V and 3 from J; bases not matched to a gene: 8. CDR3 length: 16 amino acids. Written as DNA, the CDR3 is TGTGCCAGCAGTTACGTGCGGGAGAGGAGGACAGATACGCAGTATTTT. Encoded protein: CASSYVRERRTDTQYF.

This clonotype was seen more than once but under ten times. The chain has TRBV7-9 and TRBJ2-1, with 13 bases lining up with TRBD2. The CDR3 sequence is 16 residues long. The V gene's germline CDR1 is SEHNR and CDR2 FQNEAQ (reference sequence). The V and J ends lost 1 base and 4 bases, in that order; junction bases with no gene match: 1. This CDR3 is CASSLGTSGRYNEQFF. As DNA, the CDR3 is TGTGCCAGCAGCTTAGGGACTAGCGGGAGATACAATGAGCAGTTCTTC.

This clonotype was found a few times. The chain links TRBV6-2 or TRBV6-3 to TRBJ2-6, with 11 bases fitting TRBD2. The CDR3 sequence is 16 residues long. Per germline, CDR1 MNHEY and CDR2 SVGEGT. V was pared by 8 bases and J by 0 bases, with 3 bases of the junction left unmatched. The CDR3 DNA is TGTGCCAGCTGGGGACTAGCGGACTCTGGGGCCAACGTCCTGACTTTC. Encoded protein: CASWGLADSGANVLTF.

This clonotype was found many times. This chain joins TRBV3-1 and TRBJ1-1, with a weak D call TRBD1 (5 bases). This CDR3 has 14 amino acids. With 3 bases removed from V and 4 bases from J, the gap between germline ends came to 12 bases. CDR1 LGHDT and CDR2 YNNKEL come from the germline V gene (reference sequence). The CDR3 coding sequence is TGTGCCAGCAGCCATACGGGGGGATCCACTGAAGCTTTCTTT. It translates to CASSHTGGSTEAFF. The full variable domain, in which reference TRBV3-1 and TRBJ1-1 provide the parts outside the CDR3, is DTAVSQTPKYLVTQMGNDKSIKCEQNLGHDTMYWYKQDSKKFLKIMFSYNNKELIINETVPNRFSPKSPDKAHLNLHINSLELGDSAVYFCASSHTGGSTEAFFGQGTRLTVV.

This clonotype was seen a few times. The chain has TRBV10-3 and TRBJ2-2; D is ambiguous. This CDR3 contains 13 residues. Germline CDR1 reads ENHRY; CDR2 reads SYGVKD. The germline V and J ends were trimmed by 9 bases and 3 bases, with 11 bases remaining between them. In DNA form, the CDR3 reads TGTGCCATTGTAGACCATGACACCGGGGAGCTGTTTTTT. Translation: CAIVDHDTGELFF.

This clonotype appeared a few times. This chain links TRBV28 with TRBJ2-3, with D hard to call. Germline assignment: CDR1 MDHEN and CDR2 SYDVKM. The CDR3 is made up of 15 amino acids. The V end was cut by 1 base, the J end by 0 bases, with 8 bases between. As DNA, the CDR3 is TGTGCCAGCAGTTTATTTGTGGCAAGCACAGATACGCAGTATTTT. Translated: CASSLFVASTDTQYF.

This clonotype was seen repeatedly, ten times or more. CDR3 protein: CASRTSGSFYNEQFF. The CDR3 DNA is TGTGCCAGCAGGACGAGCGGGAGTTTCTACAATGAGCAGTTCTTC. This chain connects TRBV12-3 or TRBV12-4 to TRBJ2-1; TRBD2 matches 8 bases. With V trimmed by 6 bases and J by 3 bases, 7 bases remained unmatched. This CDR3 spans 15 amino acids.

This clonotype was recorded a few times. The chain combines TRBV6-1 with TRBJ2-2, with 7 bases fitting TRBD1. Germline values: CDR1 MNHNS, CDR2 SASEGT. The length of the CDR3 is 16 residues. V gave up 5 bases and J gave up 4 bases; unmatched junction bases: 10. In DNA form, the CDR3 reads TGTGCCAGCAGTCTATGGACAGGAGGCTTCACCGGGGAGCTGTTTTTT. As protein: CASSLWTGGFTGELFF.

This clonotype has a handful of counts. V is TRBV3-1 and J is TRBJ2-1; D is ambiguous. Germline-derived CDR1 and CDR2 are LGHDT and YNNKEL (reference sequence). V shed 1 base and J shed 0 bases, with 7 bases lying between them. This CDR3 has 15 amino acids. CDR3: CASSQVVGSYNEQFF. The CDR3 bases are TGTGCCAGCAGCCAAGTCGTGGGCTCCTACAATGAGCAGTTCTTC.

This clonotype was detected ten times or more. The chain uses TRBV7-9 and TRBJ2-7; D possibly corresponds to TRBD2 (5 bases). Trimming took off 5 bases at V and 2 bases at J, with 7 bases between the two ends. Germline CDR1 reads SEHNR; CDR2 reads FQNEAQ (reference sequence). CDR3 length: 12 residues. The CDR3 sequence is CASSDGAYEQYF. The CDR3 DNA sequence: TGTGCCAGCAGCGACGGGGCCTACGAGCAGTACTTC. Full variable domain (rest looked up from reference TRBV7-9 and TRBJ2-7): DTGVSQNPRHKITKRGQNVTFRCDPISEHNRLYWYRQTLGQGPEFLTYFQNEAQLEKSRLLSDRFSAERPKGSFSTLEIQRTEQGDSAMYLCASSDGAYEQYFGPGTRLTVT.

This chain uses TRBV4-3 with TRBJ1-2; 9 nucleotides match TRBD1. The CDR3 loop spans 14 amino acids. The V gene end was trimmed by 1 base and the J gene end by 8 bases; junction bases not matched to a gene: 5. The germline CDR1 and CDR2 sequences are LGHNA and YSLEER. CDR3 sequence (DNA): TGCGCCAGCAGCCAAGCAGGGGACAGGGCGGGCTACACCTTC. This sequence encodes CASSQAGDRAGYTF.

In DNA, the CDR3 is TGCGCCAGCAGCATATTCGGGACTGCCGCCTACGAGCAGTACTTC. Translated: CASSIFGTAAYEQYF. The chain combines TRBV4-3 with TRBJ2-7, with TRBD2 as a possible D gene (6 bases). The germline gives CDR1 LGHNA, CDR2 YSLEER. The CDR3 spans 15 residues. V shed 5 bases and J shed 2 bases, with 16 bases lying between them.

This clonotype was found a few times. V is TRBV4-1 and J is TRBJ2-7, with 10 nucleotides matching TRBD1. The CDR3 has 15 amino acids. The V gene's germline CDR1 is MGHRA and CDR2 YSYEKL. Trimming at V came to 1 base and at J to 5 bases, leaving 5 bases not matched to a gene. The CDR3 is CASSQGGQGFHEQYF. The CDR3 coding sequence is TGCGCCAGCAGCCAAGGGGGACAGGGGTTTCACGAGCAGTACTTC.

The J gene is TRBJ2-7, the V gene TRBV20-1; D might be TRBD1 or TRBD2, each matching 5 bases. Trimming left V 5 bases short and J 0 bases short, with 11 bases between. The CDR3 runs to 13 residues. Germline V lookup: CDR1 DFQATT, CDR2 SNEGSKA (reference sequence). The CDR3: CSAFEGSSYEQYF. The CDR3 coding sequence is TGCAGTGCTTTCGAGGGGAGCTCCTACGAGCAGTACTTC.

CDR3 in DNA: TGCGCCAGCAGCCAAGCGACACCCTTTACGAACACCGGGGAGCTGTTTTTT. Its protein product is CASSQATPFTNTGELFF. The rearrangement links TRBV4-3 to TRBJ2-2; D unresolved. Trimming stripped 1 base from V and 0 bases from J, with 12 bases between. Germline V gene lookup returns CDR1 LGHNA and CDR2 YSLEER. The CDR3 spans 17 residues.

The chain recombines TRBV4-2 with TRBJ1-5; D not certain. CDR1 and CDR2 (germline): LGHNA, YNFKEQ. The CDR3 is 16 residues long. V was clipped by 0 bases and J by 7 bases, with 16 bases between them. The CDR3: CASSQDTVTSAQPQHF. CDR3 DNA: TGTGCCAGCAGCCAAGATACAGTCACCTCAGCGCAGCCCCAGCATTTT.

This clonotype was observed a handful of times. The CDR3 nucleotides are TGTGCCAGCAGTTACTCACCAGGGGTATCCTACAATGAGCAGTTCTTC. Translating it yields CASSYSPGVSYNEQFF. V is TRBV6-2 or TRBV6-3 and J is TRBJ2-1, with D possibly matching TRBD1 (6 bases). The CDR3 sequence is 16 residues long. Trimming pared 0 bases from V and 1 base from J, leaving 10 bases between. The V gene's germline CDR1 is MNHEY and CDR2 SVGEGT.

In its sample, this clonotype was seen many times. The rearrangement uses TRBV5-1 and TRBJ2-2; 8 nucleotides agree with TRBD2. V dropped 10 bases and J dropped 1; count of bases not matched to a gene: 30. The CDR3 is 22 residues long. Per germline, CDR1 SGHRS and CDR2 YFSETQ. CDR3 bases: TGCGCCCGATCATCGGGGCATGTTGGTGGACTAGCTAATCCGCTGAACACCGGGGAGCTGTTTTTT. It codes for CARSSGHVGGLANPLNTGELFF.